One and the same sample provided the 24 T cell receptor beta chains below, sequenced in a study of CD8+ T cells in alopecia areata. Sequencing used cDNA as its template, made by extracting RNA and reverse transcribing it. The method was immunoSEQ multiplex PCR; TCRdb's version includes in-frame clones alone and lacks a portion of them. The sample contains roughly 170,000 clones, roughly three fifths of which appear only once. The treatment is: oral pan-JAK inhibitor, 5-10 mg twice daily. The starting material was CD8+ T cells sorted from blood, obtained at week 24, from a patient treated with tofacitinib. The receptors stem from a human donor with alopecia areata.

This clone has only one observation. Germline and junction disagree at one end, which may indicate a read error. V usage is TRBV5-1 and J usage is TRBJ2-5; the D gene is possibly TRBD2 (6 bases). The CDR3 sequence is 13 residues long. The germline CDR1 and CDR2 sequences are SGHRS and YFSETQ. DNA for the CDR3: TGCGCCAGCAGCTTGCTTATGACCGGGAGCCCTCACTTC. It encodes CASSLLMTGSPHF.

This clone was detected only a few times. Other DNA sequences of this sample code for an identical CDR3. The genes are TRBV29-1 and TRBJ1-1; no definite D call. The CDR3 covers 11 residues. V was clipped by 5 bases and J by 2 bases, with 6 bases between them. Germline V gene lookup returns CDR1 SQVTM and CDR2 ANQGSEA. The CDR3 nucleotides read TGCAGCGTTCTGGGTAACACTGAAGCTTTCTTT. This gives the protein CSVLGNTEAFF.

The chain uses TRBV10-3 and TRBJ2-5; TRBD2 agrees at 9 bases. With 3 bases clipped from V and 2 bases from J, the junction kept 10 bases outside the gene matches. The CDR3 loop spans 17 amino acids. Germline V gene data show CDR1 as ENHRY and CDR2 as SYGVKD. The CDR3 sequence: CAISDSSRLAVQETQYF. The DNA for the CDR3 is TGTGCCATCAGTGACTCAAGCCGACTAGCGGTACAAGAGACCCAGTACTTC.

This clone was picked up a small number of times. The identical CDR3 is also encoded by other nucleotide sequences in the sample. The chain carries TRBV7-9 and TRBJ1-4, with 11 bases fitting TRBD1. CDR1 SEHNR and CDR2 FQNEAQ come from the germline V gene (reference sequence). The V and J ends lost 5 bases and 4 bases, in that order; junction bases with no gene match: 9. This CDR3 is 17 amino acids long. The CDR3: CASSLGTGGTLNEKLFF. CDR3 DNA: TGTGCCAGCAGCCTCGGGACAGGGGGAACCCTTAATGAAAAACTGTTTTTT.

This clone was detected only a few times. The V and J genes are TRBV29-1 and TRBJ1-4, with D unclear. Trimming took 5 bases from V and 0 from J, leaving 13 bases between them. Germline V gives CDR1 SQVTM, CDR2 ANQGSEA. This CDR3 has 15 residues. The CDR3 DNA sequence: TGCAGCGTTCGTGAGGGTGGGGCAACTAATGAAAAACTGTTTTTT. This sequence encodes CSVREGGATNEKLFF.

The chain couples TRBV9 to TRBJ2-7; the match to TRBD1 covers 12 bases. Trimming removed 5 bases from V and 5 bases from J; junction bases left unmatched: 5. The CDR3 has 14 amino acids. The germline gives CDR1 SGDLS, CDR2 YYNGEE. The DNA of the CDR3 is TGTGCCAGCAGGCCCGGGACAGGGGGCAACGAGCAGTACTTC. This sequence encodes CASRPGTGGNEQYF.

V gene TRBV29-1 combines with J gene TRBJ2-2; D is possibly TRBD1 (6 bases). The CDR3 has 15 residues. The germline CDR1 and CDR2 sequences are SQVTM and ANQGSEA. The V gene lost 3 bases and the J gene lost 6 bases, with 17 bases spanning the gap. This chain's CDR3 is CSVEVLGQNAGELFF. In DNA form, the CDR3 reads TGCAGCGTTGAGGTTTTAGGACAGAATGCCGGGGAGCTGTTTTTT.

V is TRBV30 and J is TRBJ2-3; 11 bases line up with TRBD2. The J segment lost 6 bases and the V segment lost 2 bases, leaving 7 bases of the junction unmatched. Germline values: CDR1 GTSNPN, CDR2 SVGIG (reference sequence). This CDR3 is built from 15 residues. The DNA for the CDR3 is TGTGCCTGGAGTCTCACTAGCGGGGGTAGGGATACGCAGTATTTT. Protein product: CAWSLTSGGRDTQYF.

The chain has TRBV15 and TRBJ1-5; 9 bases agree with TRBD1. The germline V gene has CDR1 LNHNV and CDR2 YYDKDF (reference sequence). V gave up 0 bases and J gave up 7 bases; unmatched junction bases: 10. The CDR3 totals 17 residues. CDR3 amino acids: CATSRDQGQGGRQPQHF. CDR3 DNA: TGTGCCACCAGCAGAGATCAGGGACAGGGAGGTCGCCAGCCCCAGCATTTT. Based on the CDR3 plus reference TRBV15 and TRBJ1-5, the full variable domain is DAMVIQNPRYQVTQFGKPVTLSCSQTLNHNVMYWYQQKSSQAPKLLFHYYDKDFNNEADTPDNFQSRRPNTSFCFLDIRSPGLGDTAMYLCATSRDQGQGGRQPQHFGDGTRLSIL.

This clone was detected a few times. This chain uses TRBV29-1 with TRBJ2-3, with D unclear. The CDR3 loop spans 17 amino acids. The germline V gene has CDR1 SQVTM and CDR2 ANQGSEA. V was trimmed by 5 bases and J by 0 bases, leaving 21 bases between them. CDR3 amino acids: CSVFLTALTNSTDTQYF. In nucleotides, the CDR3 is TGCAGCGTTTTCTTGACGGCACTTACGAACAGCACAGATACGCAGTATTTT.

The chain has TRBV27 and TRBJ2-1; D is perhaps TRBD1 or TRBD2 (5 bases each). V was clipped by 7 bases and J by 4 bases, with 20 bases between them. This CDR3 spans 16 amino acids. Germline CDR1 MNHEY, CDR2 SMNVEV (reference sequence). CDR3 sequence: CASITSSGTGYNEQFF. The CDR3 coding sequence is TGTGCCAGCATTACCTCTTCCGGGACGGGATACAATGAGCAGTTCTTC.

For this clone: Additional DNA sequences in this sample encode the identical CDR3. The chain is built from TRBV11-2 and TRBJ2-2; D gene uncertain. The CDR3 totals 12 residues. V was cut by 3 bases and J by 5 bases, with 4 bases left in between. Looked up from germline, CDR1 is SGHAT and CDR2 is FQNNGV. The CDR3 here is CASSLGTGELFF. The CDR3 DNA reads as TGTGCCAGCAGCTTGGGAACCGGGGAGCTGTTTTTT.

In nucleotides, the CDR3 is TGTGCCAGCAGCCAAGAGGTGGTGGGCAATGAGCAGTTCTTC. It translates to CASSQEVVGNEQFF. The chain is built from TRBV14 and TRBJ2-1; D is unclear. The CDR3 sequence is 14 residues long. The V gene lost 0 bases and the J gene lost 6 bases, with 9 bases spanning the gap. CDR1 SGHDN and CDR2 FVKESK come from the germline V gene.

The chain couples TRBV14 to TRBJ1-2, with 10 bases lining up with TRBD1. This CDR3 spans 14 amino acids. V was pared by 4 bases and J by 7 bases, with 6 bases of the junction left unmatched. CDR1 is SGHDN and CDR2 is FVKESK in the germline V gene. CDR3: CASSRTGTGVGYTF. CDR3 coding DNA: TGTGCCAGCAGCCGGACCGGGACAGGGGTTGGCTACACCTTC.

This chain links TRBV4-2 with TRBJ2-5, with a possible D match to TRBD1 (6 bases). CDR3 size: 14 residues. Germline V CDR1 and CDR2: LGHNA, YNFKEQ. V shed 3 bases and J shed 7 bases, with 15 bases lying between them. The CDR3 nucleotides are TGTGCCAGCAGCCATCTAGGGGACAAGGGGACCCAGTACTTC. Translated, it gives CASSHLGDKGTQYF.

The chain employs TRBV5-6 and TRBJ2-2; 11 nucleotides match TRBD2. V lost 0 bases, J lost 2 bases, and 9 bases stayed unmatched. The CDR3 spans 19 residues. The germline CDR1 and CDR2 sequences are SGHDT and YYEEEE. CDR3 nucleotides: TGTGCCAGCAGCTTGGAAGTACTAGCGGGAGATTTTAACACCGGGGAGCTGTTTTTT. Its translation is CASSLEVLAGDFNTGELFF.

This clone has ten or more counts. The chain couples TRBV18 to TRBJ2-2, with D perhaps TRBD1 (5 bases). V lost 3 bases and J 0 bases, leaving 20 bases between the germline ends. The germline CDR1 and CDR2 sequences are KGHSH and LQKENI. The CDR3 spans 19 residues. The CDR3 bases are TGTGCCAGCTCACCGAGGATGCAGGGTAGCTTTCCGAACACCGGGGAGCTGTTTTTT. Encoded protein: CASSPRMQGSFPNTGELFF.

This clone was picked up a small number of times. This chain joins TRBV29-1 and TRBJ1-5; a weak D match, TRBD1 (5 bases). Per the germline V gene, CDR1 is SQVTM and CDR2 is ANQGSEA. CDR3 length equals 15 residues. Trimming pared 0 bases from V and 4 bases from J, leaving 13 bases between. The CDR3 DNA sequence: TGCAGCGTTGAAGATGGCAGTGGGGGTAATCAGCCCCAGCATTTT. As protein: CSVEDGSGGNQPQHF.

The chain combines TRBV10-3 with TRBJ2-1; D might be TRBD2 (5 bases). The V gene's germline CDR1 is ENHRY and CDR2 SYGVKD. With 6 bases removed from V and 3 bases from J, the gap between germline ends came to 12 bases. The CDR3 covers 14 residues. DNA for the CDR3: TGTGCCATCAGCCCTCCTAGCAACTACAATGAGCAGTTCTTC. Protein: CAISPPSNYNEQFF.

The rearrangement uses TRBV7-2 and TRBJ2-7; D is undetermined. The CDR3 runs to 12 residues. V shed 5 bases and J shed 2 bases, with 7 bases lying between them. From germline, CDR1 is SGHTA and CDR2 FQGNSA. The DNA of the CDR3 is TGTGCCAGCAGCGCAAACACCTACGAGCAGTACTTC. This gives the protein CASSANTYEQYF.

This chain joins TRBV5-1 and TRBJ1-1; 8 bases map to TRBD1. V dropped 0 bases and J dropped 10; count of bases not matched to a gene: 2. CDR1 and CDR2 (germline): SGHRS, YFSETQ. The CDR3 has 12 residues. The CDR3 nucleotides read TGCGCCAGCAGCTTGGACAGGGGGTTAGCTTTCTTT. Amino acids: CASSLDRGLAFF.

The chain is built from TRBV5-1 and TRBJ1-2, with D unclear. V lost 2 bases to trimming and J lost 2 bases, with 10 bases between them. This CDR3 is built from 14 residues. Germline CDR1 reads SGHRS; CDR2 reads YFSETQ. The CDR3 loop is CASSLDNLNYGYTF. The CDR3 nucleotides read TGCGCCAGCAGCTTAGACAACTTAAACTATGGCTACACCTTC. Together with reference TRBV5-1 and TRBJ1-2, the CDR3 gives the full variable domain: KAGVTQTPRYLIKTRGQQVTLSCSPISGHRSVSWYQQTPGQGLQFLFEYFSETQRNKGNFPGRFSGRQFSNSRSEMNVSTLELGDSALYLCASSLDNLNYGYTFGSGTRLTVV.

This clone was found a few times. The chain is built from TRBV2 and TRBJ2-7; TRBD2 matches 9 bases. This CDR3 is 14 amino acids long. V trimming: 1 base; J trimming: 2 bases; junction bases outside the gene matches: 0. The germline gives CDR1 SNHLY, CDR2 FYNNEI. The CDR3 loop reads CASSEERGAYEQYF. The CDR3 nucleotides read TGTGCCAGCAGTGAAGAGCGGGGGGCCTACGAGCAGTACTTC. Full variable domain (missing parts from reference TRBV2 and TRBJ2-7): EPEVTQTPSHQVTQMGQEVILRCVPISNHLYFYWYRQILGQKVEFLVSFYNNEISEKSEIFDDQFSVERPDGSNFTLKIRSTKLEDSAMYFCASSEERGAYEQYFGPGTRLTVT.

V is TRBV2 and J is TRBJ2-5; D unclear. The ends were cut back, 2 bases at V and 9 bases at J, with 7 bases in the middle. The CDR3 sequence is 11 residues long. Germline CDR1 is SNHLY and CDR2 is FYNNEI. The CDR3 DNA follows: TGTGCCAGCAGTGAATATAATCCCCAGTACTTC. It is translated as CASSEYNPQYF.